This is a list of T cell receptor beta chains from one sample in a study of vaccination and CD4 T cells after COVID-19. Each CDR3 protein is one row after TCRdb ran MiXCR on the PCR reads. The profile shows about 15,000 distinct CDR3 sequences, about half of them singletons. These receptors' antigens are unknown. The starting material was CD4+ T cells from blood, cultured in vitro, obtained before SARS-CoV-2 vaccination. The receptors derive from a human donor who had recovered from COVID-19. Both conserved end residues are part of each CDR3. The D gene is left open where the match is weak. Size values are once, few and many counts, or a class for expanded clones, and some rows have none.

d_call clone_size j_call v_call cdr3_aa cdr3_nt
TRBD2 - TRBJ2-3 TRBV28 CASSLLPGLVVYF TGTGCCAGCAGTTTACTCCCGGGACTAGTCGTTTATTTT
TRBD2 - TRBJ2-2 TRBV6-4 CASSDGGRDTGELFF TGTGCCAGCAGTGACGGCGGGAGGGACACCGGGGAGCTGTTTTTT
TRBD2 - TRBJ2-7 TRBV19 CASSPGLADDPYEQYF TGTGCCAGTAGTCCAGGACTAGCGGACGACCCCTACGAGCAGTACTTC
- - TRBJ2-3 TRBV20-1 CSAPQAAGTDTQYF TGCAGTGCTCCCCAGGCCGCTGGCACAGATACGCAGTATTTT
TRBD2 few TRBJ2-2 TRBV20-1 CSARRPSGRAGGGTGELFF TGCAGTGCTAGGAGGCCTAGCGGGAGGGCCGGGGGCGGTACCGGGGAGCTGTTTTTT
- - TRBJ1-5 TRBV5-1 CASSLDTNQPQHF TGCGCCAGCAGCTTGGACACTAATCAGCCCCAGCATTTT
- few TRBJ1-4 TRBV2 CASSEGTTNEKLFF TGTGCCAGCAGCGAAGGTACAACTAATGAAAAACTGTTTTTT
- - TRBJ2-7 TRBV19 CASKGSYEQYF TGTGCCAGTAAAGGCTCCTACGAGCAGTACTTC
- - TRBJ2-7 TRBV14 CASSLYRDSYEQYF TGTGCCAGCAGCCTATATCGGGACTCCTACGAGCAGTACTTC
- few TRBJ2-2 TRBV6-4 CASSDRDTGELFF TGTGCCAGCAGTGACAGGGACACCGGGGAGCTGTTTTTT
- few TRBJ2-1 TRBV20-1 CSAPKAGNEQFF TGCAGTGCCCCAAAGGCAGGCAATGAGCAGTTCTTC
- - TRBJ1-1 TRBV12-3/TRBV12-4 CASSRGRMNTEAFF TGTGCCAGCAGTCGAGGGAGAATGAACACTGAAGCTTTCTTT
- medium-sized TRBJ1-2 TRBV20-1 CSAWTGFGGYTF TGCAGTGCGTGGACGGGGTTCGGCGGCTACACCTTC
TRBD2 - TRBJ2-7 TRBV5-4 CASSDSGRDNEQYF TGTGCCAGCAGCGATAGCGGGAGGGACAACGAGCAGTACTTC
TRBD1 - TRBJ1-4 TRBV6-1 CASSNRDRDPSGKLFF TGTGCCAGCAGTAACCGGGACAGGGACCCTTCGGGAAAACTGTTTTTT
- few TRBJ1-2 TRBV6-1 CASRARGNYGYTF TGTGCCAGCAGGGCTAGGGGAAACTATGGCTACACCTTC
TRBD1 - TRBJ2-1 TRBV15 CATSRVTGQGAYNEQFF TGTGCCACCAGCAGAGTGACCGGACAGGGGGCATACAATGAGCAGTTCTTC
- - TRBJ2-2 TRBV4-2 CASSQEGRETGELFF TGTGCCAGCAGCCAAGAGGGCAGGGAGACCGGGGAGCTGTTTTTT
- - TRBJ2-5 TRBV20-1 CGGVRSETQYF TGCGGGGGAGTTCGTTCAGAGACCCAGTACTTC
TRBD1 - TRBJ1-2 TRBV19 CASSVGQLYGYTF TGTGCCAGTAGTGTGGGACAGCTCTATGGCTACACCTTC
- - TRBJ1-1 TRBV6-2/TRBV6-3 CASSDPGRRLVNTEAFF TGTGCCAGCAGTGACCCGGGACGGCGGTTGGTGAACACTGAAGCTTTCTTT
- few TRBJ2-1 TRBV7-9 CASSLVRQAGPLYNEQFF TGTGCCAGCAGCTTAGTTAGGCAGGCGGGGCCCCTCTACAATGAGCAGTTCTTC
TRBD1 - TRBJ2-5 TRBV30 CAWSRDSQETQYF TGTGCCTGGTCTAGGGACAGCCAAGAGACCCAGTACTTC
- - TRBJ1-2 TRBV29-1 CSATANYGYTF TGCAGCGCGACAGCTAACTATGGCTACACCTTC
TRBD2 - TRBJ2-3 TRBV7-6 CASSLGGRDTQYF TGTGCCAGCAGCTTGGGCGGGAGGGATACGCAGTATTTT
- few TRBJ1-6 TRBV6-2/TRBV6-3 CASSPLRDHVPPLHF TGTGCCAGCAGTCCTCTGAGGGACCATGTGCCACCCCTCCACTTT
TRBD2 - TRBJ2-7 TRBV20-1 CSSHRASGTSEQYF TGCAGTTCCCACCGGGCTAGCGGTACCTCCGAGCAGTACTTC
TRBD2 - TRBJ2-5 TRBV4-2 CASSQVLGLAWGETQYF TGTGCCAGCAGCCAAGTGCTTGGACTAGCTTGGGGGGAGACCCAGTACTTC
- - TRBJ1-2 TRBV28 CASSMDNRPLRGYGYTF TGTGCCAGCAGTATGGACAACCGACCGCTGAGGGGCTATGGCTACACCTTC
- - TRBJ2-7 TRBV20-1 CSSKSVRLNSYEQYF TGCAGTTCAAAGAGCGTTCGACTAAACTCCTACGAGCAGTACTTC
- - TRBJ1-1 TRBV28 CASSLMAVSGTEAFF TGTGCCAGCAGTTTAATGGCGGTTTCGGGGACTGAAGCTTTCTTT
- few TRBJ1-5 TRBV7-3 CASSQDANQPQHF TGTGCCAGCAGCCAAGATGCAAATCAGCCCCAGCATTTT
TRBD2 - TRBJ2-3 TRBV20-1 CSARSGLAEPVTQYF TGCAGTGCTAGATCTGGACTAGCGGAGCCGGTTACGCAGTATTTT
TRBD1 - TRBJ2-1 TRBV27 CASSILMPRQGANEQFF TGTGCCAGCAGTATACTAATGCCGAGACAGGGGGCCAATGAGCAGTTCTTC
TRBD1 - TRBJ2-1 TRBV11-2 CASSSDPTGFEQFF TGTGCCAGCAGCTCAGACCCGACAGGGTTCGAGCAGTTCTTC
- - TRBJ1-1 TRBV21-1 CASSKAPDRGRLNTEAFF TGTGCCAGCAGCAAAGCCCCGGACAGGGGGCGTTTGAACACTGAAGCTTTCTTT
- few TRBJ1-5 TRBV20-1 CSARQHYSNQPQHF TGCAGTGCTAGGCAGCATTATAGCAATCAGCCCCAGCATTTT
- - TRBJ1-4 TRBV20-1 CSVPGPENEKLFF TGCAGTGTTCCGGGACCCGAAAATGAAAAACTGTTTTTT
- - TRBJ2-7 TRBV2 CANSEAGVTTYEQYF TGTGCCAACAGTGAAGCAGGGGTAACTACTTACGAGCAGTACTTC
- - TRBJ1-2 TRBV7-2 CASSLLSTLYGYTF TGTGCCAGCAGCTTACTTTCGACACTTTATGGCTACACCTTC
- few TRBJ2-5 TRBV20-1 CSAAGQNQETQYF TGCAGTGCAGCGGGACAGAACCAAGAGACCCAGTACTTC
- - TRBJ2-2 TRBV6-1 CASSRDTNTGELFF TGTGCCAGCAGTAGGGACACGAACACCGGGGAGCTGTTTTTT
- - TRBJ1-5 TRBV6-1 CASSRGESQPQHF TGTGCCAGCAGCCGGGGGGAGAGTCAGCCCCAGCATTTT
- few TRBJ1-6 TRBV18 CASSPPPGRNSPLHF TGTGCCAGCTCACCACCACCCGGGAGGAATTCACCCCTCCACTTT
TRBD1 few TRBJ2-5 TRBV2 CASSEQGQGVDTQYF TGTGCCAGCAGTGAACAGGGCCAGGGGGTGGACACCCAGTACTTC
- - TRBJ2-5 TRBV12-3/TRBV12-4 CASSFPSRVETQYF TGTGCCAGCAGTTTCCCCAGCAGGGTAGAGACCCAGTACTTC
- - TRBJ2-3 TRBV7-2 CASSLFLRTSTDTQYF TGTGCCAGCAGCTTATTTTTGCGAACAAGCACAGATACGCAGTATTTT